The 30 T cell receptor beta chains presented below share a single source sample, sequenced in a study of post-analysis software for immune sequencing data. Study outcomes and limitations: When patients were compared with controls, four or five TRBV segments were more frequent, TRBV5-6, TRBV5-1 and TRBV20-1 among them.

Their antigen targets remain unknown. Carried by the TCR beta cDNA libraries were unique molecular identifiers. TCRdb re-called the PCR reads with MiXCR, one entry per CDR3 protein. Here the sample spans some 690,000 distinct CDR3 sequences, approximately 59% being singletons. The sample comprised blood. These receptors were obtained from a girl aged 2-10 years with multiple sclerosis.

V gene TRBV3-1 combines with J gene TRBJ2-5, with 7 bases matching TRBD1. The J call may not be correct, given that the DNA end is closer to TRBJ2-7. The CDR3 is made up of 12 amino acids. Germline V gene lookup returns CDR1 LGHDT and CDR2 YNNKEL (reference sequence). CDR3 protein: CASLGQSYEQYF. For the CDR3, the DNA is TGTGCCAGCTTGGGACAGTCCTACGAGCAGTACTTC.

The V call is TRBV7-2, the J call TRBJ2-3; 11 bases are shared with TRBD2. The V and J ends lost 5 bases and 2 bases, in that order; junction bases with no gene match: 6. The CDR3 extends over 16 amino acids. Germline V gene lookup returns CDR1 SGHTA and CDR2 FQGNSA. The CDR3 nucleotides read TGTGCCAGCAGCCGATTTAGCGGGGGGGCCACAGATACGCAGTATTTT. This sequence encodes CASSRFSGGATDTQYF. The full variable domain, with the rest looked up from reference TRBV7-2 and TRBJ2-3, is GAGVSQSPSNKVTEKGKDVELRCDPISGHTALYWYRQSLGQGLEFLIYFQGNSAPDKSGLPSDRFSAERTGGSVSTLTIQRTQQEDSAVYLCASSRFSGGATDTQYFGPGTRLTVL.

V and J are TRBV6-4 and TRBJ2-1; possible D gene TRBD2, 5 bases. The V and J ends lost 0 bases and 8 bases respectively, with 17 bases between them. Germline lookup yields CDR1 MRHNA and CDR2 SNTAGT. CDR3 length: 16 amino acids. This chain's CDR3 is CASSDSGVSPRDEQFF. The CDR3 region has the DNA TGTGCCAGCAGTGACTCCGGGGTCTCTCCCCGGGATGAGCAGTTCTTC.

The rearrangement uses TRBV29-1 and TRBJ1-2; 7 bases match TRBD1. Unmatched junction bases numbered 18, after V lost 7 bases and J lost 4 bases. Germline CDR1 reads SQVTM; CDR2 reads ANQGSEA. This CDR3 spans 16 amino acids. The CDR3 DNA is TGCAGCGCCCGAGGGGGCGGGGGACGGAACGTCTATGGCTACACCTTC. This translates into CSARGGGGRNVYGYTF.

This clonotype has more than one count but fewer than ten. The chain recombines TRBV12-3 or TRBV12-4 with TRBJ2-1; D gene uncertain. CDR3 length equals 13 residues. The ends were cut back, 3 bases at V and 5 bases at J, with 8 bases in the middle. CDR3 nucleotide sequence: TGTGCCAGCAGTTTCGGGCCCCACAATGAGCAGTTCTTC. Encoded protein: CASSFGPHNEQFF.

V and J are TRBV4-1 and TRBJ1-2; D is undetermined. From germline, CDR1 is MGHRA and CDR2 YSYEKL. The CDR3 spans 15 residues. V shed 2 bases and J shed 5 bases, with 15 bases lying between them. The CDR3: CASSQTSGELYGYTF. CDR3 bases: TGCGCCAGCAGCCAAACCTCAGGCGAGCTTTATGGCTACACCTTC.

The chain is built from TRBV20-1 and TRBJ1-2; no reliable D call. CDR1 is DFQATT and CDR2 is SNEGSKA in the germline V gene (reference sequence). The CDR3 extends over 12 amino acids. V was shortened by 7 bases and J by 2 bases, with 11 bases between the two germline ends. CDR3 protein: CSVYTGNYGYTF. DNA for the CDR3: TGCAGTGTCTACACGGGGAACTATGGCTACACCTTC.

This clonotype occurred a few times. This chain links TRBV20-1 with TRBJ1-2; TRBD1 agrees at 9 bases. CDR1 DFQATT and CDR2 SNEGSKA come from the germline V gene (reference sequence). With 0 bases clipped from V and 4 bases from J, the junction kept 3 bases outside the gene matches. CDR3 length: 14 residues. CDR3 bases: TGCAGTGCTAGAGACCGGGACAGGGCCTATGGCTACACCTTC. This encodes CSARDRDRAYGYTF.

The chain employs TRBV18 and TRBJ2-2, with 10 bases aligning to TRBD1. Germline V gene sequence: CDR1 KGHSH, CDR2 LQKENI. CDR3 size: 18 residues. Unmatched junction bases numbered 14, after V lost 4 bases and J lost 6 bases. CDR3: CASSQFPEGQGFAGELFF. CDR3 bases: TGTGCCAGCTCACAGTTTCCCGAGGGACAGGGGTTCGCCGGGGAGCTGTTTTTT.

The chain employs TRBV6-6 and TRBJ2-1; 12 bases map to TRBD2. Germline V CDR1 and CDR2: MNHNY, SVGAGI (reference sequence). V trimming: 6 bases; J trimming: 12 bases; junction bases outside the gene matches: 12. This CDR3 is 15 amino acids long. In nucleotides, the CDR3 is TGTGCCAGCAGCTTTACTAGCGGGGGGAATTATGGGCAGTTCTTC. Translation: CASSFTSGGNYGQFF.

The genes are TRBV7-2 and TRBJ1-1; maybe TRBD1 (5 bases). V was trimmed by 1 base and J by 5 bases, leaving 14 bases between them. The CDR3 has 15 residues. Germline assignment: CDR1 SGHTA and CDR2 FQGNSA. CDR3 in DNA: TGTGCCAGCAGCTTAGTATCTGGGGCAAGTACTGAAGCTTTCTTT. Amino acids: CASSLVSGASTEAFF.

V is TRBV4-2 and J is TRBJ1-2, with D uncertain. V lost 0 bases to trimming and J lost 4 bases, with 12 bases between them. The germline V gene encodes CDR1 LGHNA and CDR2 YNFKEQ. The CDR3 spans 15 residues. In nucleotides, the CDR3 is TGTGCCAGCAGCCAAGATAGAGGCGGACTCTATGGCTACACCTTC. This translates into CASSQDRGGLYGYTF.

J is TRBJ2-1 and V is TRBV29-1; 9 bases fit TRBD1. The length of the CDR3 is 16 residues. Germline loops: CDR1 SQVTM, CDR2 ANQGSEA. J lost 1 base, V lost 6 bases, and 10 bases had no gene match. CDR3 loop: CSVASSDRGSYNEQFF. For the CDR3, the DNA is TGCAGCGTCGCAAGCTCGGACAGGGGATCCTACAATGAGCAGTTCTTC.

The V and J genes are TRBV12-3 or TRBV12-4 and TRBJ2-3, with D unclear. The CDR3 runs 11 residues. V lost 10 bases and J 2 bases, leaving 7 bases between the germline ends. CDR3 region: CATSNTDTQYF. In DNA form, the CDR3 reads TGTGCCACGTCTAACACAGATACGCAGTATTTT.

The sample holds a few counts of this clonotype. The CDR3 reads CAISESRNQDGYTF. The CDR3 nucleotides are TGTGCCATCAGTGAGTCAAGAAACCAGGATGGCTACACCTTC. This rearrangement joins TRBV10-3 to TRBJ1-2; D uncertain. V was pared by 0 bases and J by 6 bases, with 11 bases between. The CDR3 is made up of 14 amino acids. CDR1 ENHRY and CDR2 SYGVKD come from the germline V gene.

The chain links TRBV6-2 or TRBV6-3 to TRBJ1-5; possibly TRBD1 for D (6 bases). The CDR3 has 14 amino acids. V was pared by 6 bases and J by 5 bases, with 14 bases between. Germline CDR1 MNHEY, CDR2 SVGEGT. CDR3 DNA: TGTGCCAGCAGGGACGGGACAACTGATCAGCCCCAGCATTTT. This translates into CASRDGTTDQPQHF.

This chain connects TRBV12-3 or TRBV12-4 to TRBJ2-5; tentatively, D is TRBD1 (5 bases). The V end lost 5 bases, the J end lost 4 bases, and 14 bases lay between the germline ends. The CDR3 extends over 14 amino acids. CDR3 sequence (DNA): TGTGCCAGCAGTCCCGATGGACACCGAGAGACCCAGTACTTC. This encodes CASSPDGHRETQYF.

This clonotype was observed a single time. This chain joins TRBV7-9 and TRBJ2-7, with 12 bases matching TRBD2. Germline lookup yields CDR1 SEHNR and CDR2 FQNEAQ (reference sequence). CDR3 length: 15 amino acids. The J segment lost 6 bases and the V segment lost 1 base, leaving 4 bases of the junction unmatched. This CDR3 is CASSLGLAGASEQYF. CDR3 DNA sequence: TGTGCCAGCAGCTTAGGACTAGCGGGAGCGAGCGAGCAGTACTTC.

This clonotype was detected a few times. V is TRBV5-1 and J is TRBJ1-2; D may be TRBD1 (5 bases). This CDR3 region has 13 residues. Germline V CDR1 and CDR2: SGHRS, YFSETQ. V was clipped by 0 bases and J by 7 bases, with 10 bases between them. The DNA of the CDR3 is TGCGCCAGCAGCTTGGAGGGGTGGAGTGGCTACACCTTC. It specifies CASSLEGWSGYTF.

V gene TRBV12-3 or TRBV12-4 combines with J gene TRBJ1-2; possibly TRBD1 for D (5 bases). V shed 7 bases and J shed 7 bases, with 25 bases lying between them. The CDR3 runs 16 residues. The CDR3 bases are TGTGCCAGCATTCGGGACGGACCACACGCCGGGGGTGGCTACACCTTC. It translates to CASIRDGPHAGGGYTF.

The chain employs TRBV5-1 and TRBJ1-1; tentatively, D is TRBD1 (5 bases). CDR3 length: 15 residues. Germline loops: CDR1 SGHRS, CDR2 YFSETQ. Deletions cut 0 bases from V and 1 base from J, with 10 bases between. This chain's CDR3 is CASSLAVGQNTEAFF. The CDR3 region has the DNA TGCGCCAGCAGCTTGGCCGTAGGACAGAACACTGAAGCTTTCTTT.

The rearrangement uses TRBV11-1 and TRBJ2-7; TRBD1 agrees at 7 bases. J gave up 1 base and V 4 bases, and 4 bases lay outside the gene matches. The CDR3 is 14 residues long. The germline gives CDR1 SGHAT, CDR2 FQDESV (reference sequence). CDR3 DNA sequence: TGTGCCAGCAGCTCGTGGGGACAGTCCTACGAGCAGTACTTC. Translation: CASSSWGQSYEQYF.

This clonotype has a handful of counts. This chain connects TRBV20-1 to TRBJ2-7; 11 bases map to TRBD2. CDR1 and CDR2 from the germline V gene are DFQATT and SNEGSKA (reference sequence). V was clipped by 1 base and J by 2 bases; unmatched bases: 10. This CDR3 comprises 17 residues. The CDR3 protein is CSARVSTSGRNAYEQYF. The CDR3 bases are TGCAGTGCTAGAGTGAGCACTAGCGGGAGAAACGCCTACGAGCAGTACTTC.

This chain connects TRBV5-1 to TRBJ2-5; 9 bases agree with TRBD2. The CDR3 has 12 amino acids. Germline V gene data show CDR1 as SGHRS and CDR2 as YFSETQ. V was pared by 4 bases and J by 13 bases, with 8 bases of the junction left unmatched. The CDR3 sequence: CASSPKGGRGYF. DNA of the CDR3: TGCGCCAGCAGCCCAAAGGGCGGGAGGGGGTACTTC.

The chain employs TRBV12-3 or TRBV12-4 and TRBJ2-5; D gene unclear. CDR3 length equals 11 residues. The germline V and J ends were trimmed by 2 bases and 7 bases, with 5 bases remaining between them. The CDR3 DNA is TGTGCCAGCAGTTTAAGAACGACCCAGTACTTC. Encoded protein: CASSLRTTQYF.

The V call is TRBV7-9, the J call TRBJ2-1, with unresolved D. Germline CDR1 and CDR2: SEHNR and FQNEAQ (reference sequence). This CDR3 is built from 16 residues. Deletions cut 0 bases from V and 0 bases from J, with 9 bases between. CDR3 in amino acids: CASSLAPRSSYNEQFF. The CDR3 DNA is TGTGCCAGCAGCTTAGCGCCTAGAAGCTCCTACAATGAGCAGTTCTTC.

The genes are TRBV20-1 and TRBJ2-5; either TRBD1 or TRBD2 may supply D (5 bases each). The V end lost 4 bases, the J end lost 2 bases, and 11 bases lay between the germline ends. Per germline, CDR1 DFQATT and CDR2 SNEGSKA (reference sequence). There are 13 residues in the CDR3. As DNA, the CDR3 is TGCAGTGCTATGGGGGAGTGGCAAGAGACCCAGTACTTC. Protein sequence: CSAMGEWQETQYF.

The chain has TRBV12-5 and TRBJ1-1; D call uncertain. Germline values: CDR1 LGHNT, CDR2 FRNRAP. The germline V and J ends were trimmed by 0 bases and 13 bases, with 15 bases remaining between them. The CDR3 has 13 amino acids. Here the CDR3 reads CASGLVNLPRLFF. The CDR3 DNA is TGTGCTAGTGGTTTGGTAAATCTCCCCCGGCTTTTCTTT.

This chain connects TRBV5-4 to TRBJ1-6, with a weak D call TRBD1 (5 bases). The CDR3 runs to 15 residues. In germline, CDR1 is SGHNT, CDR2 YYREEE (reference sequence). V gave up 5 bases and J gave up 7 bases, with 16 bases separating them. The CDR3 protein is CASRSQASRNSPLHF. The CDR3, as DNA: TGTGCCAGCAGATCACAGGCGTCGCGCAATTCACCCCTCCACTTT. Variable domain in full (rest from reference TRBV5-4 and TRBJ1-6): ETGVTQSPTHLIKTRGQQVTLRCSSQSGHNTVSWYQQALGQGPQFIFQYYREEENGRGNFPPRFSGLQFPNYSSELNVNALELDDSALYLCASRSQASRNSPLHFGNGTRLTVT.

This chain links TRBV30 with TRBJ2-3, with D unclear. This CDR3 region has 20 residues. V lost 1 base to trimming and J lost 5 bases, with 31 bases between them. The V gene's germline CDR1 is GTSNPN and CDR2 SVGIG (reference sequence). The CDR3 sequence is CAWSAPPGKEHLSPLDTQYF. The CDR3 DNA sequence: TGTGCCTGGAGTGCCCCTCCGGGCAAGGAACACCTAAGCCCTCTAGATACGCAGTATTTT.